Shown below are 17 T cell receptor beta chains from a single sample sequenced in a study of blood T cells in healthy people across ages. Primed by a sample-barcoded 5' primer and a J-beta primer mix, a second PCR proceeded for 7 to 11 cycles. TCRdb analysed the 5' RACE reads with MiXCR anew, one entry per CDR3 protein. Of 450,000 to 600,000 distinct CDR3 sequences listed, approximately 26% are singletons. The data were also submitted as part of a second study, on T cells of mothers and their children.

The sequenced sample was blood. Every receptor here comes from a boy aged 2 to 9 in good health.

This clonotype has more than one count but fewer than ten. The CDR3 protein is CASSLSPGTFPVTYEQYF. The CDR3 coding sequence is TGCGCCAGCAGCTTGAGTCCCGGGACATTCCCAGTAACCTACGAGCAGTACTTC. The gene calls are TRBV5-1 and TRBJ2-5; a weak D match, TRBD1 (6 bases). The J call is in doubt because the DNA end fits TRBJ2-7 better. This CDR3 is built from 18 residues. Germline CDR1 and CDR2: SGHRS and YFSETQ.

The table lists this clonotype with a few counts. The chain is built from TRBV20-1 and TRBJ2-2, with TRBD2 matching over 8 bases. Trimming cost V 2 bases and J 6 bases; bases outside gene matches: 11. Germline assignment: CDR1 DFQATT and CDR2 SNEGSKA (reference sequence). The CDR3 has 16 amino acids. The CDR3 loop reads CSARPGGADLPGELFF. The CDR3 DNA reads TGCAGTGCTAGACCCGGGGGGGCCGATCTACCCGGGGAGCTGTTTTTT.

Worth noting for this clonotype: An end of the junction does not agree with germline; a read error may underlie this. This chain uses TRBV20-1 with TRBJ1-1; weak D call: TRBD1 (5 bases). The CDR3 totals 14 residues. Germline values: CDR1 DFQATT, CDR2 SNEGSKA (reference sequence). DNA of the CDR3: TGCAGTGCCACGGACCCCCGGAAGGACACTCAAGCTTTCTTT. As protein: CSATDPRKDTQAFF.

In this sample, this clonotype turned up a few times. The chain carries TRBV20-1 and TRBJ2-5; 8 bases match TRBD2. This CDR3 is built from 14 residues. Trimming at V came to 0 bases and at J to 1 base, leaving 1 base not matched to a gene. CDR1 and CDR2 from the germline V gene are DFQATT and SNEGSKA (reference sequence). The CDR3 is CSARDGGAQETQYF. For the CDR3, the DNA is TGCAGTGCTAGAGACGGGGGGGCCCAAGAGACCCAGTACTTC.

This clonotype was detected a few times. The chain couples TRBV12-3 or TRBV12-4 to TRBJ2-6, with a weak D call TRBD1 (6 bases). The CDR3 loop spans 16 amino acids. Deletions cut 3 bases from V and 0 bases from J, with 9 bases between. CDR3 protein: CASSFRGSSGANVLTF. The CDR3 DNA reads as TGTGCCAGCAGTTTCAGGGGCTCCTCTGGGGCCAACGTCCTGACTTTC.

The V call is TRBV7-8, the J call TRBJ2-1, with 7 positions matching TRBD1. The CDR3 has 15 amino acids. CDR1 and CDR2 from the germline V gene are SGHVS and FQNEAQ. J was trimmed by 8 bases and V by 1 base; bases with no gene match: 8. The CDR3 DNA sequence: TGTGCCAGCAGCTTAGGGGCCGACAGGGCTGATGAGCAGTTCTTC. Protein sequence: CASSLGADRADEQFF.

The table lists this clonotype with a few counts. Here the CDR3 reads CAISESGLNEQFF. CDR3 coding DNA: TGTGCCATCAGTGAGTCAGGTCTCAATGAGCAGTTCTTC. The chain links TRBV10-3 to TRBJ2-1; D unresolved. The CDR3 has 13 amino acids. CDR1 and CDR2 (germline): ENHRY, SYGVKD. V dropped 0 bases and J dropped 6 bases, with 6 bases sitting between them.

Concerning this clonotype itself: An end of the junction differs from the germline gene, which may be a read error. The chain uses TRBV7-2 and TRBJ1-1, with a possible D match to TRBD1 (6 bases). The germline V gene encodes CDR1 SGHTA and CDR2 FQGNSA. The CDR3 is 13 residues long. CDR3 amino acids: CASSLDRENEASF. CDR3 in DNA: TGTGCCAGCAGCCTGGACAGAGAGAATGAAGCTTCCTTT.

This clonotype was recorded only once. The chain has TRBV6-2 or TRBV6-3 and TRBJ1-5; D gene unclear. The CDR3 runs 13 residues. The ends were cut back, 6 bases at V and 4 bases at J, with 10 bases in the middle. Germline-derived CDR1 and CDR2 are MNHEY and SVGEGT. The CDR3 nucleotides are TGTGCCAGCAGCCCCTCCCATAATCAGCCCCAGCATTTT. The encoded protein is CASSPSHNQPQHF.

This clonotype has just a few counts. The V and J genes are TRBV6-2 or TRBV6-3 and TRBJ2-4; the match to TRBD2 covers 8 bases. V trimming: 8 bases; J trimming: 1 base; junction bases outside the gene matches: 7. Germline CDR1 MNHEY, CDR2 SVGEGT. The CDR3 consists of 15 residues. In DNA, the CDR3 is TGTGCCAGCGATGACCCGGGAGGGGCCAAAAACATTCAGTACTTC. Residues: CASDDPGGAKNIQYF.

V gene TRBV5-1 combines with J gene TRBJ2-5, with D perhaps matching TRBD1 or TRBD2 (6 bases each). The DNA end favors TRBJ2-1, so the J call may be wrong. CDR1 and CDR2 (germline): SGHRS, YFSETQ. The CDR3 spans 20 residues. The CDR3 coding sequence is TGCGCCAGCAGCTTGGCCGGACAGTGGGGAGGATTTACGGCTGCCAGCGAGCAGTTCTTC. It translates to CASSLAGQWGGFTAASEQFF.

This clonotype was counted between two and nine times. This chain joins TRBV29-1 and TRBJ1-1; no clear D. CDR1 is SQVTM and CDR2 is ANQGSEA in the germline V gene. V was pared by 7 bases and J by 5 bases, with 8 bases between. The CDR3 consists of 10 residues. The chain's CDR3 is CSARRTEAFF. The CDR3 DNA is TGCAGCGCACGAAGGACTGAAGCTTTCTTT.

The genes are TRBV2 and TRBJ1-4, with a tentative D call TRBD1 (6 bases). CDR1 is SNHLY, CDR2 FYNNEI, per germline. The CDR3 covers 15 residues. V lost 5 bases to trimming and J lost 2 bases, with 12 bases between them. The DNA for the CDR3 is TGTGCCAGCAGTAACTACGGGGGCACTAATGAAAAACTGTTTTTT. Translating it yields CASSNYGGTNEKLFF.

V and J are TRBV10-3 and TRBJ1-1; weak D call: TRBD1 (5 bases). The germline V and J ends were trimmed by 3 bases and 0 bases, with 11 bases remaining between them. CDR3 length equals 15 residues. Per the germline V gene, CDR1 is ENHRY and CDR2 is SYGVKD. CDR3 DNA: TGTGCCATCAGTGATCAGGGAGCCCTGAACACTGAAGCTTTCTTT. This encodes CAISDQGALNTEAFF.

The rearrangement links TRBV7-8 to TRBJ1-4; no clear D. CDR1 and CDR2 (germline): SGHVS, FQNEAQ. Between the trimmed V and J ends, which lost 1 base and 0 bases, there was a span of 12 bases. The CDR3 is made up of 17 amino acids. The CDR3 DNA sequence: TGTGCCAGCAGCTTAGTTTGGACGAGAGCAACTAATGAAAAACTGTTTTTT. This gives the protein CASSLVWTRATNEKLFF.

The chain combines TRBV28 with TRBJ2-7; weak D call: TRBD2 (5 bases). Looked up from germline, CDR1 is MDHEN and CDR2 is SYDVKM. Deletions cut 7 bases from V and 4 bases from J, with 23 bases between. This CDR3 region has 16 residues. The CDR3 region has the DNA TGTGCCAGCAATTGGATCTTACGGGGAGATCCTTACGAGCAGTACTTC. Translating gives CASNWILRGDPYEQYF.

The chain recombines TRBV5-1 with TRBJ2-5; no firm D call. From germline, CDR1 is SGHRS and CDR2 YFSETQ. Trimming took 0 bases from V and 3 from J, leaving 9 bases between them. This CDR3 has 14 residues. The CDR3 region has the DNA TGCGCCAGCAGCTTGGATGTCAGAGAAGAGACCCAGTACTTC. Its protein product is CASSLDVREETQYF. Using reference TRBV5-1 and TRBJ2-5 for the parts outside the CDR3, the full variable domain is KAGVTQTPRYLIKTRGQQVTLSCSPISGHRSVSWYQQTPGQGLQFLFEYFSETQRNKGNFPGRFSGRQFSNSRSEMNVSTLELGDSALYLCASSLDVREETQYFGPGTRLLVL.